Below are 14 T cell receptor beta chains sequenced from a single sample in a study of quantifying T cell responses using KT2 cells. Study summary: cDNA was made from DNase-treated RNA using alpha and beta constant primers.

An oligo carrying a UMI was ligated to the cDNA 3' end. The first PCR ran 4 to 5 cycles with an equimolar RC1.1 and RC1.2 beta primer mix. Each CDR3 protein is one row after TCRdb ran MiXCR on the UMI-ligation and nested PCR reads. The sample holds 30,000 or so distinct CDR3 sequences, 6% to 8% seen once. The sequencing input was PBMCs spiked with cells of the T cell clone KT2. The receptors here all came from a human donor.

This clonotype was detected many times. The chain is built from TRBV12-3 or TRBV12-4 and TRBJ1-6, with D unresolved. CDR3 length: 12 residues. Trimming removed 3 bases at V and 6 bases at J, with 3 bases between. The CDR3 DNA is TGTGCCAGCAGTTTTACTAATTCACCCCTCCACTTT. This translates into CASSFTNSPLHF.

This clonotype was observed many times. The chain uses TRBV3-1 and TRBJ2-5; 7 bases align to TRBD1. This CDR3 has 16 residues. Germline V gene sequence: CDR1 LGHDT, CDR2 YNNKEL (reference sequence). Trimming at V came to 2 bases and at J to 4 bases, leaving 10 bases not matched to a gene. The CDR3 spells CASSQSPGGWSETQYF. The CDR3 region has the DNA TGTGCCAGCAGCCAAAGCCCAGGGGGATGGTCAGAGACCCAGTACTTC.

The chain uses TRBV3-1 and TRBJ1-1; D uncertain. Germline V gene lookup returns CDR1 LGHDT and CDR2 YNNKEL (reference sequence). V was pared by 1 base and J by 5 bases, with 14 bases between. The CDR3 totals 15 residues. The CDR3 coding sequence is TGTGCCAGCAGCCAAGGCGTAGGGTTTTATACTGAAGCTTTCTTT. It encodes CASSQGVGFYTEAFF.

The CDR3 DNA reads TGTGCCAGCTGGGACAGGGTGGGCACAGATACGCAGTATTTT. This codes for CASWDRVGTDTQYF. The chain couples TRBV11-2 to TRBJ2-3; 9 bases map to TRBD1. The CDR3 spans 14 residues. Trimming removed 8 bases from V and 1 base from J; junction bases left unmatched: 4. Germline CDR1 is SGHAT and CDR2 is FQNNGV.

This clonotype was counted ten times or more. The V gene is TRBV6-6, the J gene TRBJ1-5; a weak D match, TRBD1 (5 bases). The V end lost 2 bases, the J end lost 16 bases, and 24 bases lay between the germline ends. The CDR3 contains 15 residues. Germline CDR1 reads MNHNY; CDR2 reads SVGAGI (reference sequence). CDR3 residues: CASSYTGEAGDGLHF. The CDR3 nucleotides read TGTGCCAGCAGTTACACGGGGGAGGCCGGGGATGGCCTACATTTT.

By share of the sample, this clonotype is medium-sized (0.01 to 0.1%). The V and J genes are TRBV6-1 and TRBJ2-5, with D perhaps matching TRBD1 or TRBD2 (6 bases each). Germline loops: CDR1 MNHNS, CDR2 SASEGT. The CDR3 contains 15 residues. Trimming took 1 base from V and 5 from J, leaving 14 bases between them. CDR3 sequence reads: CASSEVSGGGETQYF. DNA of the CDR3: TGTGCCAGCAGTGAAGTCTCCGGGGGCGGGGAGACCCAGTACTTC.

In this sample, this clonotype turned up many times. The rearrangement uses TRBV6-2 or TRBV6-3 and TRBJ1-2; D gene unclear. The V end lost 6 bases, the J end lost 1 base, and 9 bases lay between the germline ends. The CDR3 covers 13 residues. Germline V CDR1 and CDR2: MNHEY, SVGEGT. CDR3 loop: CASRRRDNYGYTF. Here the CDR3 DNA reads TGTGCCAGCAGGCGCCGGGATAACTATGGCTACACCTTC.

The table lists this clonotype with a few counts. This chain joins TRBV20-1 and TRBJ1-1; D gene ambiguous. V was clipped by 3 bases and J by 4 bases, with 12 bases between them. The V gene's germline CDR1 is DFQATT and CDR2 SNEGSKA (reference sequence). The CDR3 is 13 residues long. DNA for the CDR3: TGCAGTGCTAGCCGGTCCGAGGGCACTGAAGCTTTCTTT. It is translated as CSASRSEGTEAFF.

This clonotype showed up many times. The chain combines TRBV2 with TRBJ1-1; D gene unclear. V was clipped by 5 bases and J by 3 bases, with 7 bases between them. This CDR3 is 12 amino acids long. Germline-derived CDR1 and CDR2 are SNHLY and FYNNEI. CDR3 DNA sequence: TGTGCCAGCAGTCTAGACTACACTGAAGCTTTCTTT. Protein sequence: CASSLDYTEAFF.

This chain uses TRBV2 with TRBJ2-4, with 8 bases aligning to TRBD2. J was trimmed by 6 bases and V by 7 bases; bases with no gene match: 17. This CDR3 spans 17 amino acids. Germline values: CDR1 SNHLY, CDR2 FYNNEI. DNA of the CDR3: TGTGCCAGCACAATTCAGCGGGGGCCTGGGACTTCAAACATTCAGTACTTC. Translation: CASTIQRGPGTSNIQYF.

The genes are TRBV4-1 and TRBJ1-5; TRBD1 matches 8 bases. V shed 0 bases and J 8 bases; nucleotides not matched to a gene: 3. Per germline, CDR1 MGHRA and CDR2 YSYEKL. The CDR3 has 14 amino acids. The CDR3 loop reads CASSQDRGREPQHF. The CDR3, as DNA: TGCGCCAGCAGCCAAGACAGGGGGCGTGAGCCCCAGCATTTT.

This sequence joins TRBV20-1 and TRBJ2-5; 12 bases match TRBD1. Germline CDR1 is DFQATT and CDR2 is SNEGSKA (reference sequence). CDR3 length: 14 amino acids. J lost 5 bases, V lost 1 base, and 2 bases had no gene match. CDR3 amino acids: CSARGDRGPETQYF. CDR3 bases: TGCAGTGCTAGAGGGGACAGGGGGCCGGAGACCCAGTACTTC.

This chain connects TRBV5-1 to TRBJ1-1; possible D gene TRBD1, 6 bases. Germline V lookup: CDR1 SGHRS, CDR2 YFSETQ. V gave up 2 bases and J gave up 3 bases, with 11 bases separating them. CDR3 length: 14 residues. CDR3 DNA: TGCGCCAGCAGCTTTAGAGGGGGAGACACTGAAGCTTTCTTT. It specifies CASSFRGGDTEAFF.

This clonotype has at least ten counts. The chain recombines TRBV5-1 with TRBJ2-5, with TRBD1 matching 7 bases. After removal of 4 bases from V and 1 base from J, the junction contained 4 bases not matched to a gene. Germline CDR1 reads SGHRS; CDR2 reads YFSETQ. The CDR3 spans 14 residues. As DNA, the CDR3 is TGCGCCAGCAGCCAAACAGGGGCCCAAGAGACCCAGTACTTC. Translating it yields CASSQTGAQETQYF.